What follows are 18 T cell receptor beta chains derived from one specimen sequenced in a study of cytomegalovirus exposure and HLA in healthy donors. Researchers ran the PCR with 60 Vbeta and 13 Jbeta primers. Only in-frame clones appear in the TCRdb table, and some are missing; sequencing was by immunoSEQ multiplex PCR. The table includes some 210,000 clones, around four fifths detected once. Specimen: PBMCs. These receptors originate from a woman in her fifties or sixties in good health and CMV-seropositive.

The chain recombines TRBV5-1 with TRBJ2-1; 7 nucleotides line up with TRBD1. After removal of 4 bases from V and 5 bases from J, the junction contained 12 bases not matched to a gene. The CDR3 consists of 16 residues. The germline gives CDR1 SGHRS, CDR2 YFSETQ. CDR3 bases: TGCGCCAGCAGCCCCCGACAGGGTTTAGCGAACAATGAGCAGTTCTTC. It translates to CASSPRQGLANNEQFF.

Comments on this clone: Its ends do not fully match the called genes, so a read error is possible. The rearrangement joins TRBV20-1 to TRBJ2-1; maybe TRBD2 (6 bases). The CDR3 is made up of 8 amino acids. The germline CDR1 and CDR2 sequences are DFQATT and SNEGSKA (reference sequence). As DNA, the CDR3 is TGCAGTGCTGGGAGGAGTATCTTC. Translated, it gives CSAGRSIF.

The V gene is TRBV27, the J gene TRBJ2-7, with TRBD2 identical over 7 bases. V trimming: 4 bases; J trimming: 2 bases; junction bases outside the gene matches: 5. Germline V CDR1 and CDR2: MNHEY, SMNVEV (reference sequence). The CDR3 loop spans 14 amino acids. CDR3 sequence reads: CASSSGLKAYEQYF. In DNA form, the CDR3 reads TGTGCCAGCAGTTCGGGACTAAAAGCCTACGAGCAGTACTTC.

This rearrangement joins TRBV29-1 to TRBJ2-1, with 11 bases aligning to TRBD1. Looked up from germline, CDR1 is SQVTM and CDR2 is ANQGSEA. Germline trimming cut 7 bases from V and 1 base from J; bases unmatched to any gene: 3. The CDR3 extends over 14 amino acids. As DNA, the CDR3 is TGCAGCGCCGGACAGGGGGCATCCTACAATGAGCAGTTCTTC. This encodes CSAGQGASYNEQFF.

V usage is TRBV30 and J usage is TRBJ1-2; D might be TRBD1 (5 bases). The CDR3 runs to 14 residues. The germline V gene has CDR1 GTSNPN and CDR2 SVGIG (reference sequence). The V gene lost 0 bases and the J gene lost 8 bases, with 16 bases spanning the gap. The CDR3 nucleotides are TGTGCCTGGAGTGTACTCCAGGGACTGGGGGGCTACACCTTC. Amino acid sequence: CAWSVLQGLGGYTF.

This clone has more than one count but fewer than ten. This chain links TRBV7-7 with TRBJ1-3, with D tentatively TRBD1 (5 bases). The CDR3 is 14 amino acids. Germline lookup yields CDR1 SSHAT and CDR2 FNYEAQ (reference sequence). Deletions cut 2 bases from V and 8 bases from J, with 13 bases between. The CDR3: CASSLNGGVYTIYF. As DNA, the CDR3 is TGTGCCAGCAGCTTAAATGGAGGGGTTTACACCATATATTTT.

This clone was found many times. The rearrangement uses TRBV30 and TRBJ1-4; tentatively, D is TRBD1 (5 bases). This CDR3 comprises 15 residues. Trimming removed 3 bases at V and 7 bases at J, with 18 bases between. The germline V gene has CDR1 GTSNPN and CDR2 SVGIG (reference sequence). This CDR3 reads CAWREGWGRGEKLFF. DNA of the CDR3: TGTGCCTGGAGGGAGGGATGGGGCCGGGGTGAAAAACTGTTTTTT.

The V gene is TRBV7-6, the J gene TRBJ1-1, with TRBD1 as a possible D gene (6 bases). V was trimmed by 3 bases and J by 0 bases, leaving 17 bases between them. This CDR3 is 17 amino acids long. Germline assignment: CDR1 SGHVS and CDR2 FNYEAQ. CDR3 residues: CASSFPGTLNLNTEAFF. For the CDR3, the DNA is TGTGCCAGCAGCTTCCCCGGGACACTCAATCTGAACACTGAAGCTTTCTTT.

The V gene is TRBV7-3, the J gene TRBJ1-2; a weak D match, TRBD1 (6 bases). Germline-derived CDR1 and CDR2 are SGHTA and FQGTGA. The CDR3 length is 15 residues. Trimming shortened V by 0 bases and J by 4 bases, and 12 bases separated the two germline ends. The CDR3 protein is CASSLTGAGAYGYTF. The CDR3 DNA reads as TGTGCCAGCAGCTTAACCGGGGCAGGGGCCTATGGCTACACCTTC.

The chain is built from TRBV19 and TRBJ1-2, with TRBD1 as a possible D gene (5 bases). Germline V CDR1 and CDR2: LNHDA, SQIVND (reference sequence). This CDR3 is built from 15 residues. V gave up 3 bases and J gave up 8 bases, with 19 bases separating them. CDR3 DNA: TGTGCCAGTAGTATGGACAAGCGGGAGCAAGGAGGCTACACCTTC. Translating gives CASSMDKREQGGYTF.

The J gene is TRBJ1-2, the V gene TRBV25-1; the match to TRBD1 covers 7 bases. J was trimmed by 5 bases and V by 5 bases; bases with no gene match: 11. In germline, CDR1 is MGHDK, CDR2 SYGVNS. The CDR3 has 15 amino acids. The CDR3 DNA reads as TGTGCCAGCAGTCAAGACAGGGAGGCTTATTATGGCTACACCTTC. Translation: CASSQDREAYYGYTF.

The gene calls are TRBV4-1 and TRBJ2-7; TRBD1 matches 9 bases. The CDR3 runs to 16 residues. Unmatched junction bases numbered 11, after V lost 4 bases and J lost 4 bases. Germline V gene data show CDR1 as MGHRA and CDR2 as YSYEKL. The CDR3 region has the DNA TGCGCCAGCAGCCCCAAGGGGACAGGGATTTCGTACGAGCAGTACTTC. This sequence encodes CASSPKGTGISYEQYF.

V is TRBV5-8 and J is TRBJ1-3; 7 bases map to TRBD1. Germline V CDR1 and CDR2: SGHTS, YDEGEE. The CDR3 covers 18 residues. V was pared by 4 bases and J by 4 bases, with 17 bases of the junction left unmatched. CDR3 coding DNA: TGTGCCAGCAGCATCGCGCTTGGTACAGGGGTGAGGGGAAACACCATATATTTT. It is translated as CASSIALGTGVRGNTIYF.

The gene calls are TRBV6-6 and TRBJ1-5; perhaps TRBD1 as D (6 bases). V lost 8 bases to trimming and J lost 7 bases, with 15 bases between them. The CDR3 is 13 amino acids. In germline, CDR1 is MNHNY, CDR2 SVGAGI (reference sequence). CDR3: CASSREGDQPQHF. CDR3 in DNA: TGTGCCAGCTCCCGGGAGGGGGACCAGCCCCAGCATTTT.

The chain employs TRBV6-1 and TRBJ2-5, with D possibly TRBD2 on 5 matching bases. The CDR3 covers 13 residues. Germline lookup yields CDR1 MNHNS and CDR2 SASEGT. Trimming removed 2 bases from V and 3 bases from J, with 7 bases in between. The CDR3 region has the DNA TGTGCCAGCAGTGAATACGGGGAAGAGACCCAGTACTTC. Amino acid sequence: CASSEYGEETQYF.

This chain joins TRBV27 and TRBJ1-2; D not resolved. The germline V and J ends were trimmed by 2 bases and 4 bases, with 8 bases remaining between them. Germline loops: CDR1 MNHEY, CDR2 SMNVEV (reference sequence). The CDR3 spans 13 residues. CDR3 residues: CASSLGGSYGYTF. The CDR3 DNA reads as TGTGCCAGCAGTTTAGGAGGTAGCTATGGCTACACCTTC.

Note on this clone: A read error may account for a junction end that differs from germline. The CDR3 here is CATSALPGELFF. CDR3 coding DNA: TGTGCCACCAGTGCTCTTCCAGGGGAACTGTTTTTT. The chain couples TRBV28 to TRBJ1-4; possibly TRBD1 for D (6 bases). The germline CDR1 and CDR2 sequences are MDHEN and SYDVKM. The CDR3 runs to 12 residues.

V is TRBV11-2 and J is TRBJ1-2; weak D call: TRBD1 (5 bases). This CDR3 is 15 amino acids long. Germline V gives CDR1 SGHAT, CDR2 FQNNGV. V was trimmed by 0 bases and J by 8 bases, leaving 16 bases between them. The CDR3 region is CASSLDRYGSGGYTF. The CDR3, as DNA: TGTGCCAGCAGCTTAGATCGGTATGGCTCAGGGGGCTACACCTTC.